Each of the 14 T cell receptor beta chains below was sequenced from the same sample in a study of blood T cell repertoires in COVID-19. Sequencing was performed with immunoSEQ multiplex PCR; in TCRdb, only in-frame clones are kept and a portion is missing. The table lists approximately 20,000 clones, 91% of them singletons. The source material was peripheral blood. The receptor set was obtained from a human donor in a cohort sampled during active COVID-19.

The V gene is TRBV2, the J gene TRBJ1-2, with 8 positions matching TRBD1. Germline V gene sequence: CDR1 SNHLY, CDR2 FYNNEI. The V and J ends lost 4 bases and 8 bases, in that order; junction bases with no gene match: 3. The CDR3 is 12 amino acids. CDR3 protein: CASSAGGGGYTF. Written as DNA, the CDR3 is TGTGCCAGCAGTGCAGGGGGCGGCGGCTACACCTTC.

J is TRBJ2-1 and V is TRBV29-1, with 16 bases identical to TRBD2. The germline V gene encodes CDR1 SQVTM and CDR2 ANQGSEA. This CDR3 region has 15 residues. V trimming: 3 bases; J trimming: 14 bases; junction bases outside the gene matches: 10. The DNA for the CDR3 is TGCAGCGTTGACCCTTCGGGACTAGCGGGGGGGATTGAGTTCTTC. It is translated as CSVDPSGLAGGIEFF.

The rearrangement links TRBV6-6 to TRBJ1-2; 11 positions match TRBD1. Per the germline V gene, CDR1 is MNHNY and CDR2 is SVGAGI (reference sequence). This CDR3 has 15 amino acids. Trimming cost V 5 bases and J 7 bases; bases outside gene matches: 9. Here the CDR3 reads CASSPRTGGFGGYTF. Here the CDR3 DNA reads TGTGCCAGCAGTCCACGGACAGGGGGCTTTGGTGGCTACACCTTC.

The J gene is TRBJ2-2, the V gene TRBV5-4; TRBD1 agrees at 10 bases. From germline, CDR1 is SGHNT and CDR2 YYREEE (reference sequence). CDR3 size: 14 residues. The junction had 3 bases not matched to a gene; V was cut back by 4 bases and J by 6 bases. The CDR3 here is CASSRQGAAGELFF. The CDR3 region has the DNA TGTGCCAGCAGCCGACAGGGGGCGGCCGGGGAGCTGTTTTTT.

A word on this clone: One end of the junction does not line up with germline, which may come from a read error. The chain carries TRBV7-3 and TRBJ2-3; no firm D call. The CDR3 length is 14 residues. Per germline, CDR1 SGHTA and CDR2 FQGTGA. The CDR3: CASSVTSSTDTQYF. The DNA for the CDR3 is TGTGCCAGCAGCGTAACGTCGTCGACAGATACGCAGTATTTT. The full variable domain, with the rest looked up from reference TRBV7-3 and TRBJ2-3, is GAGVSQTPSNKVTEKGKYVELRCDPISGHTALYWYRQSLGQGPEFLIYFQGTGAADDSGLPNDRFFAVRPEGSVSTLKIQRTERGDSAVYLCASSVTSSTDTQYFGPGTRLTVL.

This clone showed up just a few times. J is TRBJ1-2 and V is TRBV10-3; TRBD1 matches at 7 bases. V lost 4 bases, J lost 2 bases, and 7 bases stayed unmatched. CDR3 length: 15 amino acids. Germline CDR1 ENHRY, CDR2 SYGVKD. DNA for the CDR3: TGTGCCATCAGTGGAGAAAGGGGGCGGAACTATGGCTACACCTTC. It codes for CAISGERGRNYGYTF.

This chain's CDR3 is CASSLSRGPEQFF. Here the CDR3 DNA reads TGTGCCAGCAGCTTATCAAGGGGGCCTGAGCAGTTCTTC. The chain has TRBV7-2 and TRBJ2-1, with TRBD1 identical over 7 bases. This CDR3 is built from 13 residues. In germline, CDR1 is SGHTA, CDR2 FQGNSA. V shed 2 bases and J 9 bases; nucleotides not matched to a gene: 4.

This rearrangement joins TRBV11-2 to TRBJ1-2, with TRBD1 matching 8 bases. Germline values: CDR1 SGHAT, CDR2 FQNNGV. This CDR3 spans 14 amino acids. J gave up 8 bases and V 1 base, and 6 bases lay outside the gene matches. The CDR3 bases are TGTGCCAGCAGCTTAGGACAGGGGCGTCAAGGCTACACCTTC. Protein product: CASSLGQGRQGYTF.

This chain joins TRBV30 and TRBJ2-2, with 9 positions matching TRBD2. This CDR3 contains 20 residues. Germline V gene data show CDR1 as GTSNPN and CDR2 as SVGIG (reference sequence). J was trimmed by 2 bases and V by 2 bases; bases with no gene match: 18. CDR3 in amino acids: CAWSLAGGTLGLPNTGELFF. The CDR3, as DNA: TGTGCCTGGAGTTTGGCGGGGGGGACCCTTGGTCTCCCTAACACCGGGGAGCTGTTTTTT. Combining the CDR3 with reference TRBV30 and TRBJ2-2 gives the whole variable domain SQTIHQWPATLVQPVGSPLSLECTVEGTSNPNLYWYRQAAGRGLQLLFYSVGIGQISSEVPQNLSASRPQDRQFILSSKKLLLSDSGFYLCAWSLAGGTLGLPNTGELFFGEGSRLTVL.

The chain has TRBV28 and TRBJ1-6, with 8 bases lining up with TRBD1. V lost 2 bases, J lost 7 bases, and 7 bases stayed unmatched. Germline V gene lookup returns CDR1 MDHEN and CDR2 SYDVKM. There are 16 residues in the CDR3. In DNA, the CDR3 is TGTGCCAGCAGTTTAACGACAGGGGAAGGGAATTCACCCCTCCACTTT. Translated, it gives CASSLTTGEGNSPLHF.

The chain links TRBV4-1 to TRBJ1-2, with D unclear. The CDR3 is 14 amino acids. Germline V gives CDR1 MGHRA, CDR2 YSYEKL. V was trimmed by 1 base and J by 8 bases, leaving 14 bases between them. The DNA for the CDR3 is TGCGCCAGCAGCCAAGCGGTTCTGGTTGAAGGCTACACCTTC. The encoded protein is CASSQAVLVEGYTF.

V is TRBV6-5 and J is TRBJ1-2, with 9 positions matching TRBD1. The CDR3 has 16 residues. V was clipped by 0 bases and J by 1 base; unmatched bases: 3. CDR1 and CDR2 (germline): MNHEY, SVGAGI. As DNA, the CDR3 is TGTGCCAGCAGTTACTCCGGGACAGGGTATAACTATGGCTACACCTTC. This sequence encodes CASSYSGTGYNYGYTF.

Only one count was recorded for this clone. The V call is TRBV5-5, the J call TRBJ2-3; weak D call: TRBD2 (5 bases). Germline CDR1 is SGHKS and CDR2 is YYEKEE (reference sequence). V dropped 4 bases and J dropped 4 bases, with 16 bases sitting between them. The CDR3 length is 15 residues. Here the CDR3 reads CASSLRQRNPDTQYF. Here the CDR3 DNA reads TGTGCCAGCAGCCTGAGGCAGCGGAATCCAGATACGCAGTATTTT.

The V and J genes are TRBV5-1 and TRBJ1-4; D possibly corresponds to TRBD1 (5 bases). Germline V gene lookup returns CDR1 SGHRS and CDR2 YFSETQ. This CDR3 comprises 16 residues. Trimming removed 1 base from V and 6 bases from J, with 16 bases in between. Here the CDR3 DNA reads TGCGCCAGCAGCTTGAAAGGGGTTCAAAGGGATGAAAAACTGTTTTTT. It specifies CASSLKGVQRDEKLFF.